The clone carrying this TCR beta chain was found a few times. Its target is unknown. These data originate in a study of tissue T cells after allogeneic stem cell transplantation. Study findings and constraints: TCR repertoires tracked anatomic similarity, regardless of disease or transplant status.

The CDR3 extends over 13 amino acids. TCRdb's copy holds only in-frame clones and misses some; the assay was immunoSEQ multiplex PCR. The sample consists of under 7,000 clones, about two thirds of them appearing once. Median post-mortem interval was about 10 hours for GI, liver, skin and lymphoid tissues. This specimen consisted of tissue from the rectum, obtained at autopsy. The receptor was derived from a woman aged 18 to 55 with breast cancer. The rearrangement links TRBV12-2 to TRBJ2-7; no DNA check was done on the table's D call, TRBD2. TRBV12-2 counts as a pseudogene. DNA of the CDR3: TGTGCAAGCTACGGGACTAAACACTACGAGCAGTACTTC. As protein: CASYGTKHYEQYF.